The text below deals with one TCR beta chain. The target of this receptor is not known. For every CD8+ T cell subset, 300,000 cells were flow-sorted straight into RLT lysis buffer, and each subset was sorted in triplicate. To keep memory contaminants out, a stringent definition of naive CD8+ T cells was applied: CD45RO-CCR7+CD27+CD95-. Using standard density gradient centrifugation, peripheral blood mononuclear cells were isolated from buffy coats. A FACSAria III was used to flow-sort naive CD8+ T cells into CXCR3-negative and CXCR3-positive populations. Total RNA was extracted from sorted cells with an RNeasy Mini Kit. This sample is drawn from a study of CXCR3-negative and CXCR3-positive naive CD8 T cells (dated by TCRdb to about 2019). For context, the study as a whole: In total, about 150 million TRB reads were obtained, or roughly 1.5 +/- 0.3 million reads per library. Diversity and physicochemical repertoire analyses were performed on around 10 donors pooled from two independent experiments. Naive subsets from five or six donors and memory cells from 3 donors were included in the TRBV-TRBJ cluster analysis. Summary of the overall study and its limitations: Comparably high repertoire diversity was found in both naive subsets, whereas much lower repertoire diversity was found in memory CD8+ T cells. Because CXCR3 expression was partially decreased after cryopreservation, freshly isolated PBMCs were used for most assays. Within the same donor, TRBV-TRBJ usage looked similar between naive CXCR3-negative and CXCR3-positive cells, but memory cells had distinct patterns. TRB CDR3s from CXCR3-positive naive cells showed higher hydrophobicity (lower Kidera factor 4), lower energy, and higher strength and volume indices than CXCR3-negative naive cells. Because surface CD5, which is linked to self-reactivity in mice, was comparable between the naive subsets, TCR interaction strength was also inferred from TRB CDR3 physicochemical properties.

Its CDR3 holds 13 amino acids, cysteine through phenylalanine. Nucleotide data are not available. The germline V gene encodes CDR1 SNHLY and CDR2 FYNNEI. Sequencing relied on a NextSeq 550. The Human TCR Profiling Kit (MiLaboratory) was used to make UMI-labeled 5' RACE TRB cDNA libraries. The full amount of extracted RNA was used for cDNA synthesis, and the full amount of resulting cDNA was used for PCR amplification. Libraries were prepared in parallel with an identical number of PCR cycles. In the authors' own workflow: With a minimum of two reads required per UMI, MIGEC and MiXCR pulled out about 53,000 +/- 10,000 unique UMI-labeled TRB cDNA molecules from each library. An average of approximately 40,000 +/- 10,000 functional in-frame TRB CDR3 nucleotide clonotypes without stop codons was found per library. After downsampling to 5000 UMI-labeled TRB molecules per sample, diversity metrics such as normalized Shannon-Wiener and Chao1 were calculated in VDJtools. Clonotype-size-weighted physicochemical properties of the central five CDR3 residues (interaction energy, strength, volume and Kidera factor 4) were computed in VDJtools. Each entry corresponds to one CDR3 protein sequence from reads that TCRdb reprocessed, and DNA is not given. TCRdb assigned the V and J calls; the authors' analysis was not used. The sample has around 140,000 distinct CDR3 sequences on record. Around 0.27% of the sample belongs to the ten largest clones.

The sequenced sample consisted of naive CXCR3- CD8+ T cells from blood. The cell subset or site label for this specimen denotes: CD45RO-CCR7+CD27+CD95- naive CD8+ T cells lacking CXCR3 (TNR3-). This clonotype originated in a human donor in good health. Some clones in this sample may be carry-over from other donors' samples. The sequence joins TRBV2 to TRBJ2-7; TCRdb's D gene call, TRBD1, goes unchecked for lack of DNA. The CDR3 in this case is CASSEGNRDEQYF.